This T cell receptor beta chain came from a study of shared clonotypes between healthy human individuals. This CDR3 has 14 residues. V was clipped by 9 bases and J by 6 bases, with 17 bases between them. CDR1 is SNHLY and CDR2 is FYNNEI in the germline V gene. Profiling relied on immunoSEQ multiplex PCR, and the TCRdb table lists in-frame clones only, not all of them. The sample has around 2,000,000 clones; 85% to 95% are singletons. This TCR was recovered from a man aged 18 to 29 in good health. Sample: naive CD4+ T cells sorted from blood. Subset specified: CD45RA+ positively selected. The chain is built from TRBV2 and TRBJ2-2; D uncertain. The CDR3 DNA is TGTGCCAGTAGGATAGTACCCGCCTCCGGGGAGCTGTTTTTT. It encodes CASRIVPASGELFF.